This TCR beta chain was documented in a study of cytomegalovirus exposure and HLA in healthy donors. There are 15 residues in the CDR3. Germline V gene sequence: CDR1 SQVTM, CDR2 ANQGSEA. V trimming: 5 bases; J trimming: 5 bases; junction bases outside the gene matches: 14. Primers included in the PCR were 60 Vbeta and 13 Jbeta primers. The protocol was immunoSEQ multiplex PCR, while the TCRdb copy is restricted to in-frame clones and leaves out a portion. The data contain 150,000 to 200,000 clones, roughly 72% of them singletons. Source material: PBMCs. This sequence originates from a woman between 25 and 40 years old in good health and CMV-seropositive. The chain employs TRBV29-1 and TRBJ2-7; TRBD1 matches at 8 bases. The CDR3 loop reads CSVTDRGRPLDEQYF. The CDR3 DNA is TGCAGCGTTACCGACAGGGGCCGCCCTTTAGACGAGCAGTACTTC.